This TCR beta chain was profiled in a study of T cell clones after liver transplantation. Clones were sequenced by immunoSEQ multiplex PCR, and TCRdb holds only the in-frame ones, with some missing. This table has roughly 97,000 clones, roughly four fifths appearing once. There are 14 residues in the CDR3. The V end was cut by 1 base, the J end by 6 bases, with 10 bases between. Per germline, CDR1 LNHNV and CDR2 YYDKDF (reference sequence). This clonotype originated in a human donor who received a liver transplant. Sequenced here: CD4+ T cells from blood, sampled before liver transplant. The J gene is TRBJ2-1, the V gene TRBV15; D is unclear. The CDR3 region is CATSRVDAFNEQFF. The DNA for the CDR3 is TGTGCCACCAGCAGAGTGGACGCCTTCAATGAGCAGTTCTTC.